This TCR beta chain comes out of a study of T cells in Graves' hyperthyroidism and ophthalmopathy. This clonotype has a handful of counts. Researchers took RNA transcripts and amplified the TCR beta CDR3 regions from them. The primer set for the first-round RT-PCR of the TCR CDR3 was HTBI. TCRdb fed the multiplex PCR reads into MiXCR, producing one record per CDR3 protein. This sample carries hundreds of thousands of distinct CDR3 sequences, just over 45% of them seen once, and the ten largest clones take 8% to 8.5%. The CDR3 contains 17 residues. Trimming took 3 bases from V and 2 from J, leaving 19 bases between them. CDR1 LNHDA and CDR2 SQIVND come from the germline V gene (reference sequence).

The sequence came from a woman aged 18-30 years with Graves' hyperthyroidism. The chain joins TRBV19 to TRBJ1-2; D call uncertain. The source material was peripheral blood or thyroid tissue (not recorded which). This CDR3 is CASSMSRIGRLNYGYTF. CDR3 bases: TGTGCCAGTAGTATGTCCCGAATTGGACGGCTAAACTATGGCTACACCTTC.